The 7 T cell receptor beta chains below were found in one sample sequenced in a study of T cell responses to AZD1222 COVID-19 vaccine. Here immunoSEQ multiplex PCR was the method, and the copy in TCRdb shows in-frame clones only, minus some. The sample shows about 93,000 clones, 75% to 90% of them seen only once. Here the sequenced sample was peripheral blood, taken 28 days after the second AZD1222 dose. The receptor set was obtained from an adult who received the AZD1222 COVID-19 vaccine.

CDR3 in DNA: TGTGCCAGCAGCGCAAGACAGGGGGCAGGGCAGTATTTT. Translation: CASSARQGAGQYF. The V call is TRBV5-6, the J call TRBJ2-3, with 10 bases identical to TRBD1. The ends lost 4 bases at V and 11 bases at J; junction bases unmatched: 7. The CDR3 spans 13 residues. Germline V gene lookup returns CDR1 SGHDT and CDR2 YYEEEE.

Here the CDR3 DNA reads TGTGCCAGCAGCCAAACAGGGAGCACTGAAGCTTTCTTT. It specifies CASSQTGSTEAFF. This rearrangement joins TRBV3-1 (or the pseudogene TRBV3-2) to TRBJ1-1; D perhaps matches TRBD1 (6 bases). Trimming removed 2 bases from V and 4 bases from J, with 8 bases in between. Germline V gene data show CDR1 as LGHDT and CDR2 as YNNKEL (reference sequence). This CDR3 comprises 13 residues.

The J gene is TRBJ1-2, the V gene TRBV6-5; D is uncertain. V lost 6 bases, J lost 5 bases, and 13 bases lay in between. Germline lookup yields CDR1 MNHEY and CDR2 SVGAGI. The CDR3 has 13 residues. The CDR3 DNA reads TGTGCCAGCAGCCCGAACAGTGATTATGGCTACACCTTC. Its protein product is CASSPNSDYGYTF.

This chain joins TRBV4-2 and TRBJ1-3; D is uncertain. Trimming took off 0 bases at V and 4 bases at J, with 10 bases between the two ends. The CDR3 covers 15 residues. From germline, CDR1 is LGHNA and CDR2 YNFKEQ. For the CDR3, the DNA is TGTGCCAGCAGCCAAGATGAGGGTACGGGAAACACCATATATTTT. Amino acid sequence: CASSQDEGTGNTIYF.

The chain combines TRBV3-1 (or the pseudogene TRBV3-2) with TRBJ2-1; 10 bases fit TRBD2. The CDR3 loop spans 22 amino acids. Trimming cost V 3 bases and J 0 bases; bases outside gene matches: 20. Germline CDR1 and CDR2: LGHDT and YNNKEL (reference sequence). CDR3 nucleotides: TGTGCCAGCAGCCAGCCCAGGCTGGGAATAGCGGGGGGTTTTAGCTCCTACAATGAGCAGTTCTTC. Protein product: CASSQPRLGIAGGFSSYNEQFF.

The chain carries TRBV21-1 and TRBJ1-3. TRBV21-1 is a pseudogene. The CDR3 spans 14 residues. For the CDR3, the DNA is TGTGCCAGCAGCAAAGTAAGGGAGGGAAACACCATATATTTT. This sequence encodes CASSKVREGNTIYF.

This clone appeared once. CDR3 loop: CASSMEASGTYNEQFF. DNA of the CDR3: TGTGCCAGTAGTATGGAGGCTAGCGGTACCTACAATGAGCAGTTCTTC. The chain employs TRBV19 and TRBJ2-1, with 7 positions matching TRBD2. CDR1 is LNHDA, CDR2 SQIVND, per germline (reference sequence). CDR3 length: 16 residues. V dropped 3 bases and J dropped 2; count of bases not matched to a gene: 7. Complete variable domain (other parts from reference TRBV19 and TRBJ2-1): DGGITQSPKYLFRKEGQNVTLSCEQNLNHDAMYWYRQDPGQGLRLIYYSQIVNDFQKGDIAEGYSVSREKKESFPLTVTSAQKNPTAFYLCASSMEASGTYNEQFFGPGTRLTVL.